This T cell receptor (beta chain) was recorded in a study of blood T cell repertoires in COVID-19. Study-level information: COVID-19 samples, acute and convalescent, were from the United States, Italy and Spain. Nucleic acid was either cDNA or gDNA, and it came from T cells, B-cell-depleted T cells, or PBMCs.

This clone was seen once. From germline, CDR1 is SGHNT and CDR2 YYREEE (reference sequence). The CDR3 has 13 amino acids. The V end lost 1 base, the J end lost 5 bases, and 9 bases lay between the germline ends. In the original analysis: Estimated nucleated cell counts came from reference gene primer amplification. Only in-frame clones appear in the TCRdb table, and some are missing; sequencing was by immunoSEQ multiplex PCR. From that table come the V and J calls and clone size; the DNA was used to work out D and trimming. The table shows under 200,000 clones, with about four fifths occurring only once.

The chain recombines TRBV5-4 with TRBJ2-5; D gene unclear. This receptor was taken from a man between 70 and 80 years old with active or convalescent COVID-19. What was sequenced was peripheral blood. CDR3 sequence (DNA): TGTGCCAGCAGCTTGTTTAGCACGGAGACCCAGTACTTC. Amino acid sequence: CASSLFSTETQYF.